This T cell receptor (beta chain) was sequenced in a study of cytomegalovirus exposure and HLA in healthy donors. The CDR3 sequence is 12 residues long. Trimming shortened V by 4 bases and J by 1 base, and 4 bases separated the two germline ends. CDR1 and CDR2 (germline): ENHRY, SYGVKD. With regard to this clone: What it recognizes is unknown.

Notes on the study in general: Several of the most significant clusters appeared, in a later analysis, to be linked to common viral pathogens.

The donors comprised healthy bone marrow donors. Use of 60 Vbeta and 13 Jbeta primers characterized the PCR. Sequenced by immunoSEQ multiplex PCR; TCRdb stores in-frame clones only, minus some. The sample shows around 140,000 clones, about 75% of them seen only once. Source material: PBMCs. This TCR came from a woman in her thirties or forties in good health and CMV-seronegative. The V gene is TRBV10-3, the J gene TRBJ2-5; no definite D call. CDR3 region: CAISAGQETQYF. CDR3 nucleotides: TGTGCCATCAGTGCAGGCCAAGAGACCCAGTACTTC.